This TCR beta chain was profiled in a study of blood T cell repertoires in COVID-19. Original handling: For nucleated cells, counts were estimated from reference gene primer amplification. Sequencing was performed with immunoSEQ multiplex PCR; in TCRdb, only in-frame clones are kept and a portion is missing. V, J and clone size are those of that table, while D and trimming were read from the DNA. The sample holds about 350,000 clones, more than 70% seen once. The CDR3 loop spans 13 amino acids. Trimming pared 4 bases from V and 7 bases from J, leaving 10 bases between. CDR1 and CDR2 (germline): KGHSY, FQNENV.

Material for sequencing was PBMCs or T cells enriched from blood (not recorded which). The receptor was derived from a woman under 40 who had been exposed to COVID-19. This chain joins TRBV16 and TRBJ2-2; D unresolved. CDR3 DNA: TGTGCCAGCAGCCTCCAGCTAGTCGGGGAGCTGTTTTTT. Its translation: CASSLQLVGELFF.